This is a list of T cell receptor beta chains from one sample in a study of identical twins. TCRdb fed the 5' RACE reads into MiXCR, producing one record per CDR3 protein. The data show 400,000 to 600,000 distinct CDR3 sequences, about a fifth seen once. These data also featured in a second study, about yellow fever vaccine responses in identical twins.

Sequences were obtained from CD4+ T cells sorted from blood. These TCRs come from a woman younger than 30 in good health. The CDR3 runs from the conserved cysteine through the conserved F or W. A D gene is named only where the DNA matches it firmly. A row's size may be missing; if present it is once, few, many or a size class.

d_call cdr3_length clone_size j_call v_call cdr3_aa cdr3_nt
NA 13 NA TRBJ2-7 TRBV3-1 CASSQMGGYEQYF TGTGCCAGCAGCCAAATGGGCGGCTACGAGCAGTACTTC
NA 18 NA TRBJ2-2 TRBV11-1 CADNAWGQFIANTGELFF TGTGCTGATAACGCGTGGGGACAATTCATCGCGAACACCGGGGAGCTGTTTTTT
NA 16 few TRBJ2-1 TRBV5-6 CASSFPGPPTINEQFF TGTGCCAGCAGCTTCCCGGGACCCCCTACCATTAATGAGCAGTTCTTC
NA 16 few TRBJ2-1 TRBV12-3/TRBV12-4 CASTKVAGAAYNEQFF TGTGCCAGCACTAAGGTGGCGGGGGCTGCCTACAATGAGCAGTTCTTC
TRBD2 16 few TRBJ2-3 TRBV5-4 CASSLAVAGVIDTQYF TGTGCCAGCAGCTTGGCGGTAGCGGGAGTAATAGATACGCAGTATTTT
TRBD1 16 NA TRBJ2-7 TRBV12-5 CASGTARISVGDEQYF TGTGCTAGCGGGACAGCTCGTATTTCGGTGGGTGACGAGCAGTACTTC
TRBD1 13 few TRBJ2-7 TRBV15 CATSNTGAYEQYF TGTGCCACCAGCAATACAGGGGCCTACGAGCAGTACTTC
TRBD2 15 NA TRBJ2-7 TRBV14 CASSQDSGRLREQYF TGTGCCAGCAGCCAAGACAGCGGGAGGTTACGCGAGCAGTACTTC
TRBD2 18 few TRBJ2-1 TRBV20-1 CSARPGLAGINSYNEQFF TGCAGTGCTAGGCCGGGACTAGCGGGAATAAACTCCTACAATGAGCAGTTCTTC
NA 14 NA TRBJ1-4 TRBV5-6 CASSSAVPREKLFF TGTGCCAGCAGCTCGGCGGTCCCGAGGGAAAAACTGTTTTTT
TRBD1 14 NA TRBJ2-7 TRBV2 CASRETGGAYEQYF TGTGCCAGCAGGGAGACAGGGGGCGCTTACGAGCAGTACTTC
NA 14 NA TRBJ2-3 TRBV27 CASSHLKSTDTQYF TGTGCCAGCAGCCACTTAAAGAGCACAGATACGCAGTATTTT
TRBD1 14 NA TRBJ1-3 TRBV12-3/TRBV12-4 CASTQGQNRNTIYF TGTGCCAGCACCCAGGGACAGAACAGAAACACCATATATTTT
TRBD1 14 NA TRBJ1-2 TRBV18 CASSRTGGDYGYTF TGTGCCAGCTCAAGGACAGGGGGCGACTATGGCTACACCTTC
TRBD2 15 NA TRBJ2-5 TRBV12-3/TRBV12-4 CASSLGREGLETQYF TGTGCCAGCAGTTTGGGGCGGGAGGGGTTAGAGACCCAGTACTTC
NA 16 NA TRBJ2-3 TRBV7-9 CASSPPWNRNTDTQYF TGTGCCAGCAGCCCACCGTGGAACAGAAACACAGATACGCAGTATTTT
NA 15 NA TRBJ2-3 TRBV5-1 CASSLKSAGGDTQYF TGCGCCAGCAGCTTGAAGTCTGCAGGGGGGGATACGCAGTATTTT
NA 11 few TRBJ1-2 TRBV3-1 CASSQSRGYTF TGTGCCAGCAGCCAAAGTCGAGGGTACACCTTC
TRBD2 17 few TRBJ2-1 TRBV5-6 CASSFGGTTTWTQGGFF TGTGCCAGCAGCTTCGGGGGGACTACGACCTGGACGCAAGGTGGATTCTTC
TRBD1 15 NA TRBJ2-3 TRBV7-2 CASSRDSSNTDTQYF TGTGCCAGCAGCCGGGACAGCAGTAACACAGATACGCAGTATTTT
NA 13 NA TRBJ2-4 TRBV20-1 CSAHHEAKNIQYF TGCAGTGCTCACCACGAGGCCAAAAACATTCAGTACTTC
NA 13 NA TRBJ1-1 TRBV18 CASSPPTQTEAFF TGTGCCAGCTCACCACCGACGCAGACTGAAGCTTTCTTT
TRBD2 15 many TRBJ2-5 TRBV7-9 CASSLGLADQETQYF TGTGCCAGCAGCTTAGGACTAGCGGACCAAGAGACCCAGTACTTC
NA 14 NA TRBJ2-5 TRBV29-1 CSSQIALGIQTQYF TGCAGCTCTCAGATCGCTCTTGGGATCCAGACCCAGTACTTC
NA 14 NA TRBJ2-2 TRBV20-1 CSARDYGGTGELFF TGCAGTGCTAGAGACTACGGTGGGACCGGGGAGCTGTTTTTT
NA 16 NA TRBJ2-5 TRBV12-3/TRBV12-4 CASSLGGDRSYETQYF TGTGCCAGCAGTTTAGGAGGGGACCGCTCATATGAGACCCAGTACTTC
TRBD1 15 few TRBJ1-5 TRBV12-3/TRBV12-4 CASRRTGGPNQPQHF TGTGCCAGCAGGAGGACAGGGGGCCCCAATCAGCCCCAGCATTTT
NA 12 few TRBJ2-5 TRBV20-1 CSARKGRETQYF TGCAGTGCTAGAAAGGGTCGGGAGACCCAGTACTTC
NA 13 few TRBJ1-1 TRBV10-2 CASTFSPNTEAFF TGCGCCAGCACCTTCTCACCGAACACTGAAGCTTTCTTT
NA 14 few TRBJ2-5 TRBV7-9 CASSLRRAGETQYF TGTGCCAGCAGCTTAAGGCGGGCCGGGGAGACCCAGTACTTC
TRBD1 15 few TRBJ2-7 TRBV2 CASALEGQGPYEQYF TGTGCCAGCGCCTTAGAAGGACAGGGGCCCTACGAGCAGTACTTC
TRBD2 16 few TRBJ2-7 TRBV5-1 CASSTGLAGVGHEQYF TGCGCCAGCAGCACGGGACTAGCGGGAGTTGGCCACGAGCAGTACTTC
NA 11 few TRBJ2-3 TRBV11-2 CASGVTDTQYF TGTGCCAGCGGGGTCACAGATACGCAGTATTTT
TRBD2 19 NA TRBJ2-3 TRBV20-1 CCANQGLASYSDSTDTQYF TGCTGTGCTAATCAGGGACTAGCGTCTTACTCTGATAGCACAGATACGCAGTATTTT
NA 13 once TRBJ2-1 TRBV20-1 CSASLTSWGEQFF TGCAGTGCTAGTCTAACTAGCTGGGGCGAGCAGTTCTTC
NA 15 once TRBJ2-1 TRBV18 CASSPGHENRNEQFF TGTGCCAGCTCACCGGGACACGAGAACCGAAATGAGCAGTTCTTC
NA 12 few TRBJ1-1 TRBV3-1 CASSQVASEAFF TGTGCCAGCAGCCAAGTTGCGAGTGAAGCTTTCTTT
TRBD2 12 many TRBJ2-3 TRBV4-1 CASSISGATQYF TGCGCCAGCAGCATTAGCGGGGCTACGCAGTATTTT
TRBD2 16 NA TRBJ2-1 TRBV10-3 CAISEPGGGVFNEQFF TGTGCCATCAGTGAGCCGGGCGGGGGGGTCTTCAATGAGCAGTTCTTC
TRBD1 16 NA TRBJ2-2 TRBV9 CASSLGGTGATGELFF TGTGCCAGCAGCCTAGGCGGGACAGGGGCCACCGGGGAGCTGTTTTTT
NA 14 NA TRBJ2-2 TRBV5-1 CASEFGGNTGELFF TGCGCCAGCGAGTTTGGCGGGAACACCGGGGAGCTGTTTTTT
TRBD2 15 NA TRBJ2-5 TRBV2 CASKGAGAYQETQYF TGTGCCAGCAAAGGAGCGGGGGCGTACCAAGAGACCCAGTACTTC